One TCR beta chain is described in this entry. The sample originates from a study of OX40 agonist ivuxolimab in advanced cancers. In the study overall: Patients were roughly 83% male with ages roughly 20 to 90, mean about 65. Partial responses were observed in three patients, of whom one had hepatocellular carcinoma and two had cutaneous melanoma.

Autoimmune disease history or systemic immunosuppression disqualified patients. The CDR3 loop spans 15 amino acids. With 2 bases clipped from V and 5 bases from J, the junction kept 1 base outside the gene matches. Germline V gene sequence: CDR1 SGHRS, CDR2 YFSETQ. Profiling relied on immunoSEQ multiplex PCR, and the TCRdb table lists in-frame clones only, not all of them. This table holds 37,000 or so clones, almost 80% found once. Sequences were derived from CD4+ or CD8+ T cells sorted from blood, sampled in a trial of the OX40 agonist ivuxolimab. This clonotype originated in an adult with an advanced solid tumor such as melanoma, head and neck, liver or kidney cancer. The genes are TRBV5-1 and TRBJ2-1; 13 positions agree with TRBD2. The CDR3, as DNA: TGCGCCAGCAGCTTACTAGCGGGGGGGCACAATGAGCAGTTCTTC. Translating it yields CASSLLAGGHNEQFF.